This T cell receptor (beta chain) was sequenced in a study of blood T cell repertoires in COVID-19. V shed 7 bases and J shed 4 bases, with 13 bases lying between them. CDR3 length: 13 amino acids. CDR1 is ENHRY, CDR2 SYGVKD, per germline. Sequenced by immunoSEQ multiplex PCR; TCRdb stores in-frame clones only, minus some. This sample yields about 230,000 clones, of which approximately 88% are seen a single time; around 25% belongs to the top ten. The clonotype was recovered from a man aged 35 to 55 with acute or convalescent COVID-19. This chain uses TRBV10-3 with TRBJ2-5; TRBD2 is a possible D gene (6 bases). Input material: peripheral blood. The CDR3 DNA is TGTGCCATCATGGGGACTGGCAGAGAGACCCAGTACTTC. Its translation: CAIMGTGRETQYF.